The T cell receptor (beta chain) described here comes from a study of cytomegalovirus exposure and HLA in healthy donors. Study-wide findings and caveats: TCR beta sequences reportedly predicted most subjects' HLA-A and HLA-B alleles accurately. Common viral pathogens seemed, in a later analysis, to connect with several of the most significant clusters. TCR sequences were mostly rare, though some public TCRs occurred in many donors. A missense variant in DCLRE1C was later tied to TCR beta V- and J-gene trimming.

Points on this clone: The antigen remains unidentified.

The PCR used 60 Vbeta and 13 Jbeta primers. Libraries were prepared by immunoSEQ multiplex PCR; TCRdb keeps only in-frame clonotypes and omits some of them. The sample consists of around 120,000 clones, about 68% of them appearing once. The CDR3 extends over 14 amino acids. Trimming removed 7 bases from V and 1 base from J, with 14 bases in between. Germline assignment: CDR1 SGHRS and CDR2 YFSETQ. The receptor comes from a woman in her fifties or sixties in good health and CMV-seropositive. The sample consisted of PBMCs. This chain links TRBV5-1 with TRBJ1-1; the D is unclear. The CDR3 sequence: CASRALGPNTEAFF. The CDR3 DNA reads TGCGCCAGCCGTGCTCTGGGCCCGAACACTGAAGCTTTCTTT.